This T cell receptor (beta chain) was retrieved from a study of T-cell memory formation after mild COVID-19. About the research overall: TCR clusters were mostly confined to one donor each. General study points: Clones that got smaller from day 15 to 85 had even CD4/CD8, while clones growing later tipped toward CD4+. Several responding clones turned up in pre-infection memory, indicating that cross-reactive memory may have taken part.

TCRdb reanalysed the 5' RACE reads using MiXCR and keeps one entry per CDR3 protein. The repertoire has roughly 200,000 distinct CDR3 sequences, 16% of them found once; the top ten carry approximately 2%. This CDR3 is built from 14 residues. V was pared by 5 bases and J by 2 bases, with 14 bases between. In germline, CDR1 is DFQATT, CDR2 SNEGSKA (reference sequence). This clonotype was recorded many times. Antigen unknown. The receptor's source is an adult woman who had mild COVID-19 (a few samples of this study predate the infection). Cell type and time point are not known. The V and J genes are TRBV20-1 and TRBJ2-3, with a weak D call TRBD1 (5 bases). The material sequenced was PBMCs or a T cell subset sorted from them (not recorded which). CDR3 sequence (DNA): TGCAGTGCTCCGACAGAGACTTTCACAGATACGCAGTATTTT. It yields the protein CSAPTETFTDTQYF.